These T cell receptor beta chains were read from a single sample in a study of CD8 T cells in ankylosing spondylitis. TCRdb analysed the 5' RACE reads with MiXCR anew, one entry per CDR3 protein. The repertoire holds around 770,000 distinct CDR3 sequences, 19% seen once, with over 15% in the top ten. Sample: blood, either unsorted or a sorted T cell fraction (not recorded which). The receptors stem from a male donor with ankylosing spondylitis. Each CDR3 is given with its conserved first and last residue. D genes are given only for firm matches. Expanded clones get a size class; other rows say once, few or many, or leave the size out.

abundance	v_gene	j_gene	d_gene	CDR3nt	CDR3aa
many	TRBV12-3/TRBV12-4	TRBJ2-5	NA	TGTGCCAGCAGCTTAAAAGAGACCCAGTACTTC	CASSLKETQYF
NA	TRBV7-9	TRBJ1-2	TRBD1	TGTGCCAGCAGCCTCACAGGGGACTACACCTTC	CASSLTGDYTF
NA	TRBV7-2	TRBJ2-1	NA	TGTGCCAGCAGCTCCGGGACTCGAGCCTACAATGAGCAGTTCTTC	CASSSGTRAYNEQFF
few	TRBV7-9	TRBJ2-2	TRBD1	TGTGCCAGCAGCCCCCGGACAGGGGCGGGCACCGGGGAGCTGTTTTTT	CASSPRTGAGTGELFF
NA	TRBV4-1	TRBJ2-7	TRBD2	TGCGCCAGCAGCCAATCGACTAGCGGGAGCGACGAGCAGTACTTC	CASSQSTSGSDEQYF
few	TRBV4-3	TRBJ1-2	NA	TGCGCCAGCAGCCAAGATAGACAGGAGGCTTATGGCTACACCTTC	CASSQDRQEAYGYTF
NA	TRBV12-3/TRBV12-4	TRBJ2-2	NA	TGTGCCAGCAGCCGTCAGTTCACCGGGGAGCTGTTTTTT	CASSRQFTGELFF
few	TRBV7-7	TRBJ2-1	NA	TGTGCTAGCAGCTTCCGGCTTGGGTACAATGAGCAGTTCTTC	CASSFRLGYNEQFF
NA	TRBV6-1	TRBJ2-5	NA	TGTGCCAGCAGTGAAAGATGGGGAGAGACCCAGTACTTC	CASSERWGETQYF
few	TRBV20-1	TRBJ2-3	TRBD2	TGCAGTGCTACCCGGGGCGGGAGAACAGATACGCAGTATTTT	CSATRGGRTDTQYF
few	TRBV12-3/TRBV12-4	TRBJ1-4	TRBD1	TGTGCCAGCAGTGAGGGCAGGACAGGGGCTAATGAAAAACTGTTTTTT	CASSEGRTGANEKLFF
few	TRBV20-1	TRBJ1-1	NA	TGCAGTGCTAGCTACCGGCCGAACACTGAAGCTTTCTTT	CSASYRPNTEAFF
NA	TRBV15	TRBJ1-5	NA	TGTGCCACCAGCAGAGGGTTGGAGGGGGTGAGGCCCCAGCATTTT	CATSRGLEGVRPQHF
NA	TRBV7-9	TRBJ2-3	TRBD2	TGTGCCAGCAGCCCCGAGCGGGGGGCAAAAAGCACAGATACGCAGTATTTT	CASSPERGAKSTDTQYF
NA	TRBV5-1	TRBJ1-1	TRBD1	TGCGCCAGCAGCTTGGCAGGACAGGCCTTGAACACTGAAGCTTTCTTT	CASSLAGQALNTEAFF
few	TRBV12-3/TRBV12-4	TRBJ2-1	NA	TGTGCCAGCAGTGAAGGGGTCGCGCCTTACAATGAGCAGTTCTTC	CASSEGVAPYNEQFF
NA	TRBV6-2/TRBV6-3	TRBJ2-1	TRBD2	TGTGCCAGTACCTGGACTAGCGGGGGTTACAATGAGCAGTTCTTC	CASTWTSGGYNEQFF
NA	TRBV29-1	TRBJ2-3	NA	TGCAGCTTCCGCGACAGCCCGAGCACAGATACGCAGTATTTT	CSFRDSPSTDTQYF
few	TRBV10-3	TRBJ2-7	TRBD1	TGTGCCATCAGTACTGAATTGGGACAGGGTAAATACGAGCAGTACTTC	CAISTELGQGKYEQYF
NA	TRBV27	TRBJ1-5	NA	TGTGCCAGCAGTTTCATAACAGGGAAGCCCCCCCCTCCTTATAGCAATCAGCCCCAGCATTTT	CASSFITGKPPPPYSNQPQHF
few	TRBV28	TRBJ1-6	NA	TGTGCCAGCAGCTCGACCCTCTACTCACCCCTCCACTTT	CASSSTLYSPLHF
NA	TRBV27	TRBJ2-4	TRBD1	TGTGCCAGCAGTTTATCCGGGACAGGACCTAGGATTCAGTACTTC	CASSLSGTGPRIQYF
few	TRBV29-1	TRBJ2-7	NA	TGCAGCGTTGTTGGAAATAAGGGTGAGCAGTACTTC	CSVVGNKGEQYF
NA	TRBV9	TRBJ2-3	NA	TGTGCCAGCAGCCCCGCCGGGTTCCCCACTGATACGCAGTATTTT	CASSPAGFPTDTQYF
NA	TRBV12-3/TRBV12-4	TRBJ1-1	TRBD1	TGTGCCAGCAGTACAACAGGGGTCGCTGAAGCTTTCTTT	CASSTTGVAEAFF
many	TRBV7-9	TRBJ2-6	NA	TGTGCCAGCAGGATAGGGCGGATAGCCAACGTCCTGACTTTC	CASRIGRIANVLTF